The rows below give T cell receptor beta chains drawn from one sample of a study of response to subunit inactivated influenza vaccine. TCRdb re-called the RT-PCR reads with MiXCR, one entry per CDR3 protein. The sample lists fewer than 200,000 distinct CDR3 sequences; about 9% were seen once. The sequencing used non-naive T cells sorted from PBMCs, collected on the day of vaccination. The receptors stem from a man between 45 and 60 years old who received an inactivated influenza vaccine. Each CDR3 is given with its conserved first and last residue. Each record gives: V gene, J gene, D gene, clone size, CDR3 protein, CDR3 DNA. The D gene is left open where the match is weak. The size field is filled for only some rows; it gives once, few, many or a size class.

TRBV24-1	TRBJ2-2	-	-	CATSAKWGAGDTGELFF	TGTGCCACCAGTGCCAAGTGGGGGGCAGGGGACACCGGGGAGCTGTTTTTT
TRBV6-1	TRBJ2-3	-	many	CASSAGTTYF	TGTGCCAGCAGTGCCGGGACCACCTATTTT
TRBV11-2	TRBJ2-5	-	few	CASSLGSVETQYF	TGTGCCAGCAGCTTAGGGTCAGTAGAGACCCAGTACTTC
TRBV6-1	TRBJ2-7	-	few	CASRSLALSGEQYF	TGTGCCAGCAGGTCTCTAGCCCTAAGTGGGGAGCAGTACTTC
TRBV7-9	TRBJ2-3	-	-	CASSAGVAPSTDTQYF	TGTGCCAGCAGCGCCGGGGTAGCGCCTAGCACAGATACGCAGTATTTT
TRBV12-3/TRBV12-4	TRBJ2-1	-	-	CASSVYPFSYNEQFF	TGTGCCAGCTCAGTTTATCCATTCTCCTACAATGAGCAGTTCTTC
TRBV27	TRBJ2-3	-	many	CASSLRGTSRTDTQYF	TGTGCCAGCAGTTTAAGGGGGACCTCCCGCACAGATACGCAGTATTTT
TRBV11-1	TRBJ2-6	-	many	CASSEITGPVRSGANVLTF	TGTGCCAGCAGCGAAATAACAGGGCCCGTTCGGTCTGGGGCCAACGTCCTGACTTTC
TRBV12-3/TRBV12-4	TRBJ1-2	-	few	CASSPQVNYGYTF	TGTGCCAGCAGTCCACAGGTTAACTATGGCTACACCTTC
TRBV9	TRBJ2-5	-	-	CASSANLELDTQYF	TGTGCCAGCAGCGCCAACCTCGAGTTGGATACCCAGTACTTC
TRBV7-9	TRBJ1-4	TRBD1	few	CASGGQGTEKLFF	TGTGCCAGCGGGGGACAGGGAACTGAAAAACTGTTTTTT
TRBV20-1	TRBJ2-5	-	-	CSARLTQRQETQYF	TGCAGTGCTAGACTAACCCAGCGTCAAGAGACCCAGTACTTC
TRBV6-4	TRBJ2-3	TRBD2	-	CASSTSGGAGDTQYF	TGTGCCAGCAGTACCAGCGGGGGGGCCGGAGATACGCAGTATTTT
TRBV15	TRBJ2-3	-	-	CATSSAATDTQYF	TGTGCCACCAGCAGTGCGGCGACAGATACGCAGTATTTT
TRBV29-1	TRBJ2-3	-	many	CSVELAVSTDTQYF	TGCAGCGTTGAATTAGCGGTGAGCACAGATACGCAGTATTTT
TRBV7-7	TRBJ2-7	TRBD1	-	CASSQGQGASVQYF	TGTGCCAGCAGCCAAGGACAGGGGGCGAGTGTGCAGTACTTC
TRBV15	TRBJ2-5	-	-	CATSRRTERGTQYF	TGTGCCACCAGCCGAAGGACAGAAAGGGGGACCCAGTACTTC
TRBV4-3	TRBJ2-5	TRBD2	-	CASSQVLAGGSNKGTQYF	TGCGCCAGCAGCCAAGTTCTAGCGGGGGGTTCCAATAAAGGGACCCAGTACTTC
TRBV7-2	TRBJ2-3	TRBD2	many	CASSFYFTSGTDTQYF	TGTGCCAGCAGCTTTTATTTTACTAGCGGAACAGATACGCAGTATTTT
TRBV27	TRBJ2-1	-	few	CASSLSRAVRSYNEQFF	TGTGCCAGCAGTTTATCTCGAGCGGTGAGATCCTACAATGAGCAGTTCTTC
TRBV10-2	TRBJ1-1	-	few	CASSEWLANTEAFF	TGCGCCAGCAGTGAGTGGCTGGCAAACACTGAAGCTTTCTTT
TRBV5-1	TRBJ1-5	-	many	CASSLGGDSNQPQHF	TGCGCCAGCAGCTTGGGAGGGGATAGCAATCAGCCCCAGCATTTT
TRBV5-1	TRBJ2-1	TRBD2	-	CASSLDSGEAGEQFF	TGCGCCAGCAGCTTGGATAGCGGGGAGGCCGGTGAGCAGTTCTTC
TRBV9	TRBJ2-7	-	-	CASSVDRSGEQYF	TGTGCCAGCAGCGTTGACAGGTCCGGCGAGCAGTACTTC
TRBV24-1	TRBJ2-1	-	many	CATSDLQVSYNEQFF	TGTGCCACCAGTGATTTGCAGGTTTCCTACAATGAGCAGTTCTTC
TRBV20-1	TRBJ2-1	-	-	CCARDLGFSGPYNEQFF	TGCTGCGCTAGAGATCTAGGGTTCTCGGGGCCCTACAATGAGCAGTTCTTC
TRBV12-3/TRBV12-4	TRBJ2-2	-	few	CASSFRSITGELFF	TGTGCCAGCAGTTTTCGCTCGATCACCGGGGAGCTGTTTTTT
TRBV4-3	TRBJ2-3	TRBD1	many	CASSQAPAGGSTDTQYF	TGCGCCAGCAGCCAAGCGCCCGCAGGGGGAAGCACAGATACGCAGTATTTT
TRBV7-2	TRBJ1-1	-	many	CASSYTRTAEAFF	TGTGCCAGCAGCTATACAAGAACAGCTGAAGCTTTCTTT
TRBV5-1	TRBJ1-1	-	many	CASSVESGATEAFF	TGCGCCAGCAGCGTGGAGTCGGGGGCAACTGAAGCTTTCTTT
TRBV7-9	TRBJ1-2	-	-	CASSLIGPGDGYTF	TGTGCCAGCAGCTTAATTGGGCCAGGCGATGGCTACACCTTC
TRBV5-1	TRBJ2-1	TRBD1	many	CASSLMIEGADEQFF	TGCGCCAGCAGCTTGATGATCGAGGGGGCGGATGAGCAGTTCTTC
TRBV20-1	TRBJ2-7	TRBD1	-	CSARRTGMSSYEQYF	TGCAGTGCTAGAAGGACAGGGATGAGCTCCTACGAGCAGTACTTC
TRBV27	TRBJ1-6	TRBD1	-	CASSGGQFNSPLHF	TGTGCCAGCAGTGGGGGACAGTTCAATTCACCCCTCCACTTT
TRBV24-1	TRBJ2-5	-	few	CATSGGTASGETQYF	TGTGCCACCAGTGGCGGGACAGCGAGTGGGGAGACCCAGTACTTC
TRBV20-1	TRBJ1-3	-	few	CSARDFPGNTIYF	TGCAGTGCTAGAGATTTTCCGGGAAACACCATATATTTT
TRBV7-8	TRBJ2-6	-	-	CASSWDGGQGSSWANVLTF	TGTGCCAGCAGCTGGGACGGGGGGCAGGGGTCTTCGTGGGCCAACGTCCTGACTTTC
TRBV11-2	TRBJ2-5	-	many	CASSLGLGLNQETQYF	TGTGCCAGCAGCTTAGGGTTGGGACTTAATCAAGAGACCCAGTACTTC
TRBV5-5	TRBJ2-3	-	-	CASSLGLYTDTQYF	TGTGCCAGCAGCTTGGGGCTCTACACAGATACGCAGTATTTT
TRBV4-2	TRBJ2-3	-	few	CASSQDGAGSTDTQYF	TGTGCCAGCAGCCAAGATGGGGCAGGGAGCACAGATACGCAGTATTTT
TRBV3-1	TRBJ2-2	TRBD2	few	CASSRGLAGGLGELFF	TGTGCCAGCAGCAGAGGACTAGCGGGAGGGCTGGGGGAGCTGTTTTTT
TRBV6-1	TRBJ2-7	TRBD2	-	CASSSTSGMRYEQYF	TGTGCCAGCAGCTCCACTAGCGGGATGAGGTACGAGCAGTACTTC
TRBV20-1	TRBJ2-1	-	-	CSARDPLYNEQFF	TGCAGTGCTAGAGATCCACTTTACAATGAGCAGTTCTTC
TRBV5-6	TRBJ2-5	-	-	CASSSRRQGQETQYF	TGTGCCAGCAGCTCGAGACGTCAGGGGCAAGAGACCCAGTACTTC
TRBV6-1	TRBJ1-1	-	few	CASSDAVRNTEAFF	TGTGCCAGCAGTGATGCAGTCAGGAACACTGAAGCTTTCTTT
TRBV4-3	TRBJ2-7	-	few	CASSQEAGQSYEQYF	TGCGCCAGCAGCCAAGAAGCGGGACAATCCTACGAGCAGTACTTC
TRBV5-1	TRBJ1-2	-	many	CASSRELNYGYTF	TGCGCCAGCAGCAGGGAGCTTAACTATGGCTACACCTTC
TRBV12-3/TRBV12-4	TRBJ1-6	-	-	CASSLDAGAPLHF	TGTGCCAGCAGTTTAGATGCAGGGGCACCCCTCCACTTT
TRBV7-6	TRBJ1-1	-	-	CASSLERDTKAFF	TGTGCCAGCAGCTTAGAAAGGGATACAAAAGCTTTCTTT